These 29 T cell receptor beta chains were sequenced from one sample in a study of blood T cell repertoires in COVID-19. The table came from immunoSEQ multiplex PCR; TCRdb's copy has only in-frame clones and leaves some out. The sample consists of under 200,000 clones, approximately 81% of them appearing once. Sequenced sample: peripheral blood. Receptors originate from a man aged 35-49 years with acute or convalescent COVID-19.

This clone was counted once. V gene TRBV6-5 combines with J gene TRBJ2-2; TRBD1 matches at 10 bases. Germline V gene sequence: CDR1 MNHEY, CDR2 SVGAGI. V trimming: 6 bases; J trimming: 1 base; junction bases outside the gene matches: 2. CDR3 size: 15 residues. CDR3 residues: CASRGDRGNTGELFF. Here the CDR3 DNA reads TGTGCCAGCAGGGGGGACAGGGGGAACACCGGGGAGCTGTTTTTT.

This rearrangement joins TRBV5-4 to TRBJ2-5, with D hard to call. Deletions cut 2 bases from V and 0 bases from J, with 11 bases between. This CDR3 spans 15 amino acids. Germline V CDR1 and CDR2: SGHNT, YYREEE (reference sequence). The CDR3: CASSLAGPYQETQYF. The DNA of the CDR3 is TGTGCCAGCAGCTTAGCAGGCCCGTACCAAGAGACCCAGTACTTC. Full variable domain (missing parts from reference TRBV5-4 and TRBJ2-5): ETGVTQSPTHLIKTRGQQVTLRCSSQSGHNTVSWYQQALGQGPQFIFQYYREEENGRGNFPPRFSGLQFPNYSSELNVNALELDDSALYLCASSLAGPYQETQYFGPGTRLLVL.

A single count supports this clone. The chain employs TRBV10-3 and TRBJ2-1; tentatively, D is TRBD2 (5 bases). The CDR3 loop spans 14 amino acids. CDR1 is ENHRY, CDR2 SYGVKD, per germline. The V and J ends lost 2 bases and 8 bases respectively, with 13 bases between them. In DNA form, the CDR3 reads TGTGCCATCAGTGAGCTCGGACTCCAGGATGAGCAGTTCTTC. Its protein is CAISELGLQDEQFF.

This chain uses TRBV30 with TRBJ2-7; possibly TRBD1 for D (6 bases). Trimming stripped 0 bases from V and 2 bases from J, with 14 bases between. The CDR3 totals 15 residues. CDR1 GTSNPN and CDR2 SVGIG come from the germline V gene (reference sequence). The CDR3 protein is CAWSVLQGSTYEQYF. The CDR3 nucleotides read TGTGCCTGGAGTGTACTGCAGGGGTCCACCTACGAGCAGTACTTC.

V and J are TRBV7-2 and TRBJ2-3; no reliable D call. Germline CDR1 reads SGHTA; CDR2 reads FQGNSA. Trimming left V 5 bases short and J 4 bases short, with 4 bases between. This CDR3 region has 11 residues. The CDR3 spells CASSESDTQYF. CDR3 bases: TGTGCCAGCAGCGAGTCAGATACGCAGTATTTT.

This sequence joins TRBV7-3 and TRBJ1-2, with 10 bases lining up with TRBD1. CDR1 SGHTA and CDR2 FQGTGA come from the germline V gene. V lost 4 bases, J lost 6 bases, and 8 bases stayed unmatched. This CDR3 has 15 amino acids. CDR3 DNA sequence: TGTGCCAGCAGCTCATCGGACAGGGGGTTTCATGGCTACACCTTC. Encoded protein: CASSSSDRGFHGYTF.

This clone has only one observation. The chain has TRBV6-1 and TRBJ1-5, with D perhaps matching TRBD1 (6 bases). Per the germline V gene, CDR1 is MNHNS and CDR2 is SASEGT. This CDR3 comprises 14 residues. Trimming left V 1 base short and J 5 bases short, with 9 bases between. In nucleotides, the CDR3 is TGTGCCAGCAGTGAAGGGGGGGGCTATCAGCCCCAGCATTTT. Amino acids: CASSEGGGYQPQHF.

The gene calls are TRBV5-5 and TRBJ1-2; TRBD1 is a possible D gene (6 bases). The CDR3 has 12 residues. Trimming cost V 0 bases and J 6 bases, with 6 bases left between them. In germline, CDR1 is SGHKS, CDR2 YYEKEE (reference sequence). CDR3 DNA: TGTGCCAGCAGCTTGGCAGGGGATGGCTACACCTTC. Protein: CASSLAGDGYTF.

This chain joins TRBV9 and TRBJ1-4; TRBD1 might be the D (5 bases). The CDR3 extends over 15 amino acids. V was shortened by 4 bases and J by 8 bases, with 18 bases between the two germline ends. Germline CDR1 is SGDLS and CDR2 is YYNGEE. CDR3 in amino acids: CASSPHGAGEEKLFF. In DNA, the CDR3 is TGTGCCAGCAGCCCCCATGGGGCGGGGGAAGAAAAACTGTTTTTT.

The chain carries TRBV28 and TRBJ2-7; 9 bases map to TRBD1. In germline, CDR1 is MDHEN, CDR2 SYDVKM. This CDR3 is built from 15 residues. The V and J ends lost 3 bases and 4 bases, in that order; junction bases with no gene match: 7. The DNA of the CDR3 is TGTGCCAGCAGTTTGTCGGGACAGGGATTTTACGAGCAGTACTTC. Amino acids: CASSLSGQGFYEQYF.

This chain connects TRBV12-5 to TRBJ1-4; D remains ambiguous. The CDR3 has 14 residues. CDR1 is LGHNT and CDR2 is FRNRAP in the germline V gene. V was pared by 3 bases and J by 4 bases, with 9 bases between. The CDR3 reads CASGFPSLNEKLFF. The CDR3 DNA reads TGTGCTAGTGGTTTTCCCTCACTTAATGAAAAACTGTTTTTT.

The rearrangement joins TRBV9 to TRBJ1-1; no clear D. Trimming pared 2 bases from V and 1 base from J, leaving 9 bases between. This CDR3 has 14 amino acids. CDR1 and CDR2 from the germline V gene are SGDLS and YYNGEE. CDR3 nucleotide sequence: TGTGCCAGCAGCGTTATCAGCGGGAACACTGAAGCTTTCTTT. Protein sequence: CASSVISGNTEAFF.

In DNA form, the CDR3 reads TGTGCCAGTAGTGATCCGGGACAGGGTTCCGGTGGCTACACCTTC. The encoded protein is CASSDPGQGSGGYTF. The rearrangement joins TRBV19 to TRBJ1-2; 9 bases fit TRBD1. The CDR3 covers 15 residues. The germline CDR1 and CDR2 sequences are LNHDA and SQIVND (reference sequence). The ends lost 5 bases at V and 7 bases at J; junction bases unmatched: 11.

J is TRBJ2-3 and V is TRBV21-1; TRBD1 reflects the table's D call only, with no check against the DNA. TRBV21-1 is reported as a pseudogene. This CDR3 is 17 amino acids long. CDR3 loop: CASSKRVGQPSTDTQYF. The CDR3 DNA is TGTGCCAGCAGCAAAAGGGTCGGACAACCTAGCACAGATACGCAGTATTTT.

The chain combines TRBV4-1 with TRBJ1-3; TRBD1 matches 8 bases. Trimming at V came to 1 base and at J to 4 bases, leaving 9 bases not matched to a gene. Per the germline V gene, CDR1 is MGHRA and CDR2 is YSYEKL. CDR3 length: 17 amino acids. The CDR3 loop is CASSQVPSGGSGNTIYF. CDR3 nucleotides: TGCGCCAGCAGCCAAGTCCCATCAGGGGGCAGCGGAAACACCATATATTTT.

This clone appeared a few times. This CDR3 is CASSYELGQGTYGYTF. The CDR3, as DNA: TGTGCCAGCAGTTATGAATTGGGACAGGGAACCTATGGCTACACCTTC. This chain links TRBV6-2 or TRBV6-3 with TRBJ1-2, with 9 positions matching TRBD1. Per germline, CDR1 MNHEY and CDR2 SVGEGT. The CDR3 sequence is 16 residues long. V shed 3 bases and J 4 bases; nucleotides not matched to a gene: 9.

V usage is TRBV20-1 and J usage is TRBJ2-1; maybe TRBD2 (6 bases). CDR3 length equals 17 residues. Per the germline V gene, CDR1 is DFQATT and CDR2 is SNEGSKA (reference sequence). The V end lost 3 bases, the J end lost 6 bases, and 24 bases lay between the germline ends. CDR3 residues: CSASALVRGKVPNEQFF. Here the CDR3 DNA reads TGCAGTGCTAGTGCTCTAGTTCGGGGGAAGGTACCCAATGAGCAGTTCTTC.

J is TRBJ2-7 and V is TRBV5-4; no firm D call. Trimming removed 1 base from V and 3 bases from J, with 8 bases in between. Germline V gene data show CDR1 as SGHNT and CDR2 as YYREEE (reference sequence). The CDR3 length is 13 residues. Written as DNA, the CDR3 is TGTGCCAGCAGCTTGATGCCTAGCTACGAGCAGTACTTC. Protein: CASSLMPSYEQYF.

The chain recombines TRBV29-1 with TRBJ1-5; 10 bases map to TRBD1. J lost 5 bases, V lost 6 bases, and 13 bases had no gene match. The CDR3 extends over 16 amino acids. Germline loops: CDR1 SQVTM, CDR2 ANQGSEA. The CDR3 sequence is CSVAVAGQGGDQPQHF. The CDR3 nucleotides read TGCAGCGTGGCTGTAGCTGGACAGGGGGGAGATCAGCCCCAGCATTTT.

This clone appeared a single time. J is TRBJ2-7 and V is TRBV6-5; TRBD1 is a possible D gene (5 bases). CDR3 length: 12 residues. With 7 bases removed from V and 7 bases from J, the gap between germline ends came to 14 bases. CDR1 and CDR2 (germline): MNHEY, SVGAGI. CDR3 coding DNA: TGTGCCAGCATGGGGCAGGCTAGAGAGCAGTACTTC. This sequence encodes CASMGQAREQYF.

V and J are TRBV24-1 and TRBJ2-2; D is possibly TRBD2 (6 bases). With 5 bases removed from V and 4 bases from J, the gap between germline ends came to 16 bases. This CDR3 spans 16 amino acids. Looked up from germline, CDR1 is KGHDR and CDR2 is SFDVKD. CDR3 in amino acids: CATSATWGDLTGELFF. The CDR3 DNA reads as TGTGCCACCAGTGCAACATGGGGGGATCTCACCGGGGAGCTGTTTTTT.

The chain couples TRBV5-1 to TRBJ1-6; 7 bases line up with TRBD1. Germline lookup yields CDR1 SGHRS and CDR2 YFSETQ. V was clipped by 4 bases and J by 9 bases; unmatched bases: 4. The CDR3 spans 13 residues. CDR3 bases: TGCGCCAGCAGCGAACAGGGGATTTCACCCCTCCACTTT. It codes for CASSEQGISPLHF. Using reference TRBV5-1 and TRBJ1-6 for the parts outside the CDR3, the full variable domain is KAGVTQTPRYLIKTRGQQVTLSCSPISGHRSVSWYQQTPGQGLQFLFEYFSETQRNKGNFPGRFSGRQFSNSRSEMNVSTLELGDSALYLCASSEQGISPLHFGNGTRLTVT.

In its sample, this clone was seen a few times. This chain links TRBV27 with TRBJ1-1; no reliable D call. The CDR3 is 14 residues long. CDR1 and CDR2 from the germline V gene are MNHEY and SMNVEV (reference sequence). Trimming removed 6 bases at V and 1 base at J, with 12 bases between. This chain's CDR3 is CASSPEIRNTEAFF. The DNA for the CDR3 is TGTGCCAGCAGCCCGGAGATAAGGAACACTGAAGCTTTCTTT.

The chain carries TRBV6-2 or TRBV6-3 and TRBJ1-5, with 8 nucleotides matching TRBD1. The CDR3 has 18 amino acids. The V and J ends lost 1 base and 0 bases, in that order; junction bases with no gene match: 8. The germline V gene encodes CDR1 MNHEY and CDR2 SVGEGT. The CDR3 spells CASSYLGQVSYSNQPQHF. The CDR3 DNA is TGTGCCAGCAGTTACTTGGGACAGGTCTCGTATAGCAATCAGCCCCAGCATTTT.

The rearrangement uses TRBV6-5 and TRBJ1-2; 9 positions match TRBD1. CDR1 is MNHEY and CDR2 is SVGAGI in the germline V gene. The CDR3 length is 15 residues. The ends lost 7 bases at V and 2 bases at J; junction bases unmatched: 8. This chain's CDR3 is CASTRDRGDNYGYTF. CDR3 sequence (DNA): TGTGCCAGCACCAGAGACAGGGGGGACAACTATGGCTACACCTTC.

The chain carries TRBV10-3 and TRBJ1-1; a weak D match, TRBD1 (5 bases). Germline V gene sequence: CDR1 ENHRY, CDR2 SYGVKD. The CDR3 runs 15 residues. The V gene lost 9 bases and the J gene lost 3 bases, with 20 bases spanning the gap. CDR3 loop: CAITQSPGGDTEAFF. The CDR3 nucleotides read TGTGCCATAACCCAGTCACCGGGGGGGGACACTGAAGCTTTCTTT.

The rearrangement links TRBV3-1 (or the pseudogene TRBV3-2) to TRBJ2-5, with 7 nucleotides matching TRBD2. CDR3 length: 15 residues. The V gene end was trimmed by 4 bases and the J gene end by 2 bases; junction bases not matched to a gene: 7. CDR1 is LGHDT and CDR2 is YNNKEL in the germline V gene (reference sequence). The CDR3 region has the DNA TGTGCCAGCAGCCGAAGACTAGCTGATCAAGAGACCCAGTACTTC. Translation: CASSRRLADQETQYF.

The chain joins TRBV6-5 to TRBJ2-7, with 11 positions matching TRBD1. Germline CDR1 MNHEY, CDR2 SVGAGI. The ends lost 5 bases at V and 4 bases at J; junction bases unmatched: 7. The CDR3 is 15 amino acids. As DNA, the CDR3 is TGTGCCAGCAGTCGAGGGGGACAGGGGGGATACGAGCAGTACTTC. Its protein product is CASSRGGQGGYEQYF.

V is TRBV3-1 (or the pseudogene TRBV3-2) and J is TRBJ1-6; D unclear. The CDR3 has 13 amino acids. Per the germline V gene, CDR1 is LGHDT and CDR2 is YNNKEL (reference sequence). The ends were cut back, 4 bases at V and 11 bases at J, with 12 bases in the middle. The CDR3 coding sequence is TGTGCCAGCAGCCCCTCCCATGGAGCACCCCTCCACTTT. This sequence encodes CASSPSHGAPLHF.